A selection of T cell receptor beta chains follows, all from one sample in a study of vaccination effects on CD4 cells after COVID-19. Method: immunoSEQ multiplex PCR; TCRdb's copy keeps in-frame clones and lacks some. The profile shows some 50,000 clones, around 80% of them singletons. Antigens for these TCRs are unknown. The specimen was CD4+ T cells from PBMCs cultured without peptide, collected after COVID-19 vaccination. Receptors were obtained from a human donor who had a prior SARS-CoV-2 infection. CDR3s include the opening cysteine and the closing phenylalanine or tryptophan. A D gene is named only where the DNA matches it firmly. Clone size appears in some rows only: once, few, many, or a class for an expanded clone.

V gene	D gene	J gene	clone size	CDR3 protein	CDR3 DNA
TRBV7-2	.	TRBJ2-7	.	CASSFKLGGALPYEQYF	TGTGCCAGCAGCTTTAAACTAGGGGGGGCACTACCCTACGAGCAGTACTTC
TRBV7-2	TRBD2	TRBJ2-7	few	CASSFEGWLAGLNEQYF	TGTGCCAGCAGCTTTGAGGGGTGGCTAGCGGGGTTGAACGAGCAGTACTTC
TRBV7-3	TRBD2	TRBJ2-1	.	CASSAGLAGVQFF	TGTGCCAGCAGCGCGGGACTAGCGGGGGTTCAGTTCTTC
TRBV9	TRBD1	TRBJ1-4	.	CASSVTGGVGEKLFF	TGTGCCAGCAGCGTAACAGGGGGCGTAGGTGAAAAACTGTTTTTT
TRBV5-1	TRBD1	TRBJ2-7	once	CASSSGTGWAYEQYF	TGCGCCAGCAGCTCGGGGACAGGGTGGGCCTACGAGCAGTACTTC
TRBV4-2	.	TRBJ2-1	.	CASSQDLSVSYNEQFF	TGTGCCAGCAGCCAAGATCTAAGCGTTTCCTACAATGAGCAGTTCTTC
TRBV5-4	.	TRBJ2-1	.	CASSLEQHNEQFF	TGTGCCAGCAGCTTGGAACAGCACAATGAGCAGTTCTTC
TRBV20-1	.	TRBJ2-7	few	CSAQDLYEQYF	TGCAGTGCCCAAGACCTTTACGAGCAGTACTTC
TRBV5-6	TRBD2	TRBJ2-3	.	CASSLRGESTDTQYF	TGTGCCAGCAGCTTGCGGGGGGAAAGCACAGATACGCAGTATTTT
TRBV9	.	TRBJ2-2	.	CASSGNTGELFF	TGTGCCAGCAGCGGAAACACCGGGGAGCTGTTTTTT
TRBV2	.	TRBJ1-5	.	CASNSQNNQPQHF	TGTGCCAGCAACTCCCAAAACAATCAGCCCCAGCATTTT
TRBV11-3	TRBD2	TRBJ2-1	.	CASRRREVGGNEQFF	TGTGCCAGCAGACGACGGGAGGTGGGTGGCAATGAGCAGTTCTTC
TRBV13	.	TRBJ1-6	few	CASSARRVGSPLHF	TGTGCCAGCAGCGCCCGTCGAGTGGGTTCACCCCTCCACTTT
TRBV5-4	.	TRBJ2-5	once	CASSFGGRQETQYF	TGTGCCAGCAGCTTCGGGGGGCGCCAAGAGACCCAGTACTTC
TRBV12-3/TRBV12-4	.	TRBJ2-7	once	CASTQRTGREQYF	TGTGCCAGCACCCAAAGGACGGGGCGCGAGCAGTACTTC
TRBV5-5	TRBD1	TRBJ1-6	.	CASSRGQAGTIHF	TGTGCCAGCAGCCGTGGACAGGCCGGAACGATCCACTTT
TRBV7-9	.	TRBJ2-7	.	CASSPNVYYEQYF	TGTGCCAGCAGCCCCAACGTCTACTACGAGCAGTACTTC
TRBV15	.	TRBJ2-1	.	CATTVSARYNEQFF	TGTGCCACCACCGTAAGCGCAAGATACAATGAGCAGTTCTTC
TRBV12-3/TRBV12-4	.	TRBJ2-3	few	CASGDHTDTQYF	TGTGCCAGCGGAGATCACACAGATACGCAGTATTTT
TRBV3-1/TRBV3-2	.	TRBJ1-5	.	CASSRGMGSRNQPQHF	TGTGCCAGCAGTAGAGGGATGGGTTCGCGCAATCAGCCCCAGCATTTT
TRBV7-9	.	TRBJ1-2	once	CASSLESWGEPYGYTF	TGTGCCAGCAGCTTAGAATCTTGGGGAGAACCCTATGGCTACACCTTC
TRBV6-5	.	TRBJ2-2	.	CASRGTGELFF	TGTGCCAGCAGAGGAACCGGGGAGCTGTTTTTT
TRBV2	.	TRBJ1-1	.	CASSGTGRANTEAFF	TGTGCCAGCAGCGGAACAGGGAGGGCGAACACTGAAGCTTTCTTT
TRBV11-2	.	TRBJ2-1	.	CASRKGGNSYNEQFF	TGTGCCAGCAGGAAAGGGGGAAACTCCTACAATGAGCAGTTCTTC
TRBV10-3	TRBD2	TRBJ2-7	many	CAIRGAGDPYEQYF	TGTGCCATCAGGGGAGCGGGGGACCCCTACGAGCAGTACTTC
TRBV7-3	.	TRBJ2-2	few	CASSLRGGTGELFF	TGTGCCAGCAGCTTACGAGGCGGCACCGGGGAGCTGTTTTTT